The 30 T cell receptor beta chains below come from one sample, sequenced in a study of blood T cells in healthy people across ages. Using a J-beta primer mix together with a sample-barcoded 5' primer, a second PCR was run for about 7 to 12 cycles. TCRdb reprocessed the 5' RACE reads via MiXCR and lists one record per CDR3 protein. This sample has about 900,000 distinct CDR3 sequences, with approximately 65% found just once. Sequenced sample: blood. These receptors were collected from a man aged 30 to 45 in good health.

In this sample, this clonotype turned up a few times. The genes are TRBV7-9 and TRBJ2-7, with 7 bases matching TRBD1. This CDR3 spans 15 amino acids. After removal of 1 base from V and 2 bases from J, the junction contained 5 bases not matched to a gene. Germline V gene data show CDR1 as SEHNR and CDR2 as FQNEAQ (reference sequence). CDR3 bases: TGTGCCAGCAGCTTAGAAAGGGACAGAGCCTACGAGCAGTACTTC. Residues: CASSLERDRAYEQYF. The full variable domain, its missing parts supplied by reference TRBV7-9 and TRBJ2-7, is DTGVSQNPRHKITKRGQNVTFRCDPISEHNRLYWYRQTLGQGPEFLTYFQNEAQLEKSRLLSDRFSAERPKGSFSTLEIQRTEQGDSAMYLCASSLERDRAYEQYFGPGTRLTVT.

This clonotype appeared a single time. The chain combines TRBV5-1 with TRBJ2-1; D is undetermined. CDR1 and CDR2 (germline): SGHRS, YFSETQ. V dropped 2 bases and J dropped 0 bases, with 18 bases sitting between them. The CDR3 runs to 18 residues. The CDR3 reads CASSFPPVPESSYNEQFF. The CDR3 DNA reads TGCGCCAGCAGCTTCCCACCCGTTCCGGAGAGCTCCTACAATGAGCAGTTCTTC.

The rearrangement joins TRBV29-1 to TRBJ2-2; TRBD1 agrees at 9 bases. Trimming cost V 3 bases and J 4 bases; bases outside gene matches: 3. CDR1 and CDR2 from the germline V gene are SQVTM and ANQGSEA. This CDR3 contains 14 residues. The CDR3 DNA reads TGCAGCGTTGACTCGACAGGGGGCACCGGGGAGCTGTTTTTT. Protein: CSVDSTGGTGELFF.

The chain joins TRBV7-7 to TRBJ2-5; D could derive from TRBD1 or TRBD2 (5 bases each). Germline CDR1 SSHAT, CDR2 FNYEAQ (reference sequence). Deletions cut 0 bases from V and 11 bases from J, with 16 bases between. The CDR3 runs 14 residues. CDR3 residues: CASSLAGDPREQYF. CDR3 DNA: TGTGCCAGCAGCTTAGCGGGGGACCCCAGGGAGCAGTACTTC.

This CDR3 reads CAWNRVFTDTQYF. CDR3 DNA: TGTGCCTGGAACAGGGTCTTCACAGATACGCAGTATTTT. This sequence joins TRBV30 and TRBJ2-3; TRBD1 is a possible D gene (6 bases). V was shortened by 4 bases and J by 2 bases, with 10 bases between the two germline ends. Germline CDR1 and CDR2: GTSNPN and SVGIG (reference sequence). The CDR3 totals 13 residues.

This rearrangement joins TRBV20-1 to TRBJ2-5; D could derive from TRBD1 or TRBD2 (5 bases each). Germline V gene lookup returns CDR1 DFQATT and CDR2 SNEGSKA (reference sequence). Trimming removed 5 bases at V and 8 bases at J, with 12 bases between. This CDR3 has 11 amino acids. The CDR3: CSARDPNTQYF. As DNA, the CDR3 is TGCAGTGCTCGGGACCCTAATACCCAGTACTTC.

In its sample, this clonotype was seen once. CDR3 loop: CASSRGGGGTQYF. CDR3 DNA: TGTGCCAGCAGCAGGGGCGGGGGAGGTACGCAGTATTTT. The chain uses TRBV6-5 and TRBJ2-3, with D possibly being TRBD2 (7 bases). CDR1 MNHEY and CDR2 SVGAGI come from the germline V gene. With 6 bases removed from V and 8 bases from J, the gap between germline ends came to 15 bases. This CDR3 comprises 13 residues.

V usage is TRBV6-6 and J usage is TRBJ1-1, with 8 bases aligning to TRBD1. CDR1 MNHNY and CDR2 SVGAGI come from the germline V gene (reference sequence). The CDR3 runs 14 residues. V trimming: 3 bases; J trimming: 6 bases; junction bases outside the gene matches: 6. CDR3 in DNA: TGTGCCAGCAGTTATTCCTCGGGACAGGCTGAAGCTTTCTTT. This translates into CASSYSSGQAEAFF.

V gene TRBV3-1 combines with J gene TRBJ2-5, with D tentatively TRBD1 (5 bases). Near its end, the DNA agrees better with TRBJ2-7, so the J call may be wrong. Germline CDR1 is LGHDT and CDR2 is YNNKEL (reference sequence). The CDR3 covers 15 residues. CDR3 DNA sequence: TGTGCCAGCAGCCAAGGTATAGGGGCGGAGTACGAGCAGTACTTC. This gives the protein CASSQGIGAEYEQYF.

This clonotype was observed a few times. The chain recombines TRBV29-1 with TRBJ2-3, with 10 positions matching TRBD2. With 6 bases clipped from V and 3 bases from J, the junction kept 9 bases outside the gene matches. The germline gives CDR1 SQVTM, CDR2 ANQGSEA. This CDR3 has 15 amino acids. CDR3 sequence: CSVLLAGVGTDTQYF. The CDR3 DNA follows: TGCAGCGTCCTGCTAGCGGGGGTAGGAACAGATACGCAGTATTTT.

The chain couples TRBV6-6 to TRBJ2-4, with 7 bases lining up with TRBD1. Near its end, the DNA agrees better with TRBJ2-5, so the J call may be wrong. In germline, CDR1 is MNHNY, CDR2 SVGAGI (reference sequence). The CDR3 has 14 amino acids. The CDR3 loop reads CASSPGTVGETQYF. CDR3 DNA: TGTGCCAGCAGTCCTGGGACAGTAGGGGAGACCCAGTACTTC.

This rearrangement joins TRBV4-3 to TRBJ2-7; TRBD2 matches at 7 bases. CDR3 size: 14 residues. V lost 4 bases, J lost 4 bases, and 7 bases stayed unmatched. Germline V lookup: CDR1 LGHNA, CDR2 YSLEER. CDR3 sequence: CASSLREGGYEQYF. CDR3 coding DNA: TGCGCCAGCAGCCTCAGGGAGGGAGGATACGAGCAGTACTTC.

This sequence joins TRBV20-1 and TRBJ2-3, with 8 bases that match TRBD2. Trimming took 4 bases from V and 4 from J; bases not matched to a gene: 10. The CDR3 is 15 amino acids. CDR1 and CDR2 from the germline V gene are DFQATT and SNEGSKA (reference sequence). CDR3 nucleotide sequence: TGCAGTGCTACCTTAGCGGGACGGGCGGCAGATACGCAGTATTTT. Translation: CSATLAGRAADTQYF.

The chain carries TRBV6-2 or TRBV6-3 and TRBJ2-7; 7 bases match TRBD1. The germline CDR1 and CDR2 sequences are MNHEY and SVGEGT. This CDR3 region has 13 residues. The V and J ends lost 7 bases and 4 bases, in that order; junction bases with no gene match: 7. The CDR3 loop reads CASKQGVAYEQYF. Here the CDR3 DNA reads TGTGCCAGCAAGCAGGGGGTAGCGTACGAGCAGTACTTC.

This clonotype has just a few counts. The genes are TRBV12-5 and TRBJ1-2; 7 nucleotides agree with TRBD1. V lost 2 bases and J lost 8; bases outside the gene matches: 8. This CDR3 is 14 amino acids long. Germline values: CDR1 LGHNT, CDR2 FRNRAP. This chain's CDR3 is CASGLKGGASGYTF. CDR3 nucleotide sequence: TGTGCTAGTGGTTTGAAAGGGGGCGCGAGCGGCTACACCTTC.

This chain links TRBV3-1 with TRBJ2-1; D is uncertain. V was pared by 1 base and J by 7 bases, with 11 bases between. This CDR3 is built from 14 residues. The germline gives CDR1 LGHDT, CDR2 YNNKEL (reference sequence). CDR3 coding DNA: TGTGCCAGCAGCCAAGGCAGGTTCTTAAATGAGCAGTTCTTC. The encoded protein is CASSQGRFLNEQFF.

CDR3 in DNA: TGTGCCAGCAGGTCAAGCGGGGGGCCAGTCAATGAGCAGTTCTTC. Protein: CASRSSGGPVNEQFF. The V gene is TRBV2, the J gene TRBJ2-1, with 9 bases lining up with TRBD2. The V and J ends lost 6 bases and 6 bases, in that order; junction bases with no gene match: 9. Looked up from germline, CDR1 is SNHLY and CDR2 is FYNNEI. The CDR3 consists of 15 residues.

The gene calls are TRBV5-1 and TRBJ2-1; 13 nucleotides agree with TRBD2. Germline values: CDR1 SGHRS, CDR2 YFSETQ. The CDR3 covers 16 residues. V lost 6 bases to trimming and J lost 6 bases; unmatched junction nucleotides: 9. The CDR3 bases are TGCGCCAGCATCGAGGGGACTAGCGGGAACGTCAATGAGCAGTTCTTC. This translates into CASIEGTSGNVNEQFF.

The rearrangement joins TRBV29-1 to TRBJ2-3, with 9 bases fitting TRBD1. V dropped 3 bases and J dropped 5; count of bases not matched to a gene: 9. Looked up from germline, CDR1 is SQVTM and CDR2 is ANQGSEA. This CDR3 is built from 15 residues. CDR3 in DNA: TGCAGCGTTGAGCCCGAACAGGGGGCGGTAGATACGCAGTATTTT. It is translated as CSVEPEQGAVDTQYF.

The rearrangement links TRBV7-2 to TRBJ1-2; the D is unclear. The ends were cut back, 5 bases at V and 4 bases at J, with 11 bases in the middle. The CDR3 loop spans 13 amino acids. Looked up from germline, CDR1 is SGHTA and CDR2 is FQGNSA. Here the CDR3 DNA reads TGTGCCAGCAGCCTTCAGCCGATCTATGGCTACACCTTC. As protein: CASSLQPIYGYTF.

The sample holds a few counts of this clonotype. V gene TRBV29-1 combines with J gene TRBJ1-2; D might be TRBD1 (6 bases). Germline CDR1 and CDR2: SQVTM and ANQGSEA. The CDR3 is 15 residues long. V lost 6 bases to trimming and J lost 4 bases, with 21 bases between them. CDR3 coding DNA: TGCAGCGTAGCCTCAAGCGGGGGGCCTATCTATGGCTACACCTTC. Translation: CSVASSGGPIYGYTF.

The chain recombines TRBV12-3 or TRBV12-4 with TRBJ2-5; D is possibly TRBD1 (5 bases). The last part of the DNA fits TRBJ2-7 better; the J call may be wrong. There are 14 residues in the CDR3. The CDR3 loop reads CASSPRSGYHEQYF. CDR3 sequence (DNA): TGTGCCAGCAGTCCCCGGTCAGGGTACCACGAGCAGTACTTC.

This chain connects TRBV19 to TRBJ2-7; D assignment may be TRBD1 or TRBD2 (5 bases each). This CDR3 spans 15 amino acids. The V end lost 5 bases, the J end lost 3 bases, and 17 bases lay between the germline ends. CDR1 and CDR2 from the germline V gene are LNHDA and SQIVND (reference sequence). CDR3 coding DNA: TGTGCCAGTAGTCCGTTCGGTTGGGGGAGCTACGAGCAGTACTTC. This translates into CASSPFGWGSYEQYF.

J is TRBJ1-5 and V is TRBV7-2; no reliable D call. The CDR3 consists of 12 residues. CDR1 and CDR2 (germline): SGHTA, FQGNSA. V was trimmed by 0 bases and J by 9 bases, leaving 6 bases between them. CDR3 protein: CASSLAPGPQHF. Written as DNA, the CDR3 is TGTGCCAGCAGCTTAGCGCCAGGGCCCCAGCATTTT.

J is TRBJ2-3 and V is TRBV13; D ambiguous. The CDR3 is 12 amino acids. Looked up from germline, CDR1 is PRHDT and CDR2 is FYEKMQ (reference sequence). V was pared by 5 bases and J by 6 bases, with 9 bases between. The CDR3, as DNA: TGTGCCAGCAGCCAGAGTCCGGATACGCAGTATTTT. Translating it yields CASSQSPDTQYF.

The CDR3 DNA follows: TGTGCCAGCAGTTACCCGGGCGGTGGTTCCTACGAGCAGTACTTC. Its protein is CASSYPGGGSYEQYF. V usage is TRBV6-5 and J usage is TRBJ2-5; unclear D gene. The tail of the sequence fits TRBJ2-7 better, so the J call may be wrong. Germline CDR1 MNHEY, CDR2 SVGAGI. CDR3 size: 15 residues.

The chain links TRBV4-2 to TRBJ2-3, with TRBD1 matching 9 bases. The CDR3 loop spans 16 amino acids. The germline V gene has CDR1 LGHNA and CDR2 YNFKEQ. V was pared by 4 bases and J by 0 bases, with 5 bases of the junction left unmatched. CDR3 sequence (DNA): TGTGCCAGCAGCCCCCGACAGGGGGATAGCACAGATACGCAGTATTTT. Its translation is CASSPRQGDSTDTQYF.

The rearrangement uses TRBV19 and TRBJ2-5; tentatively, D is TRBD1 or TRBD2 (6 bases each). Trimming took off 4 bases at V and 5 bases at J, with 14 bases between the two ends. This CDR3 has 14 residues. The germline V gene encodes CDR1 LNHDA and CDR2 SQIVND (reference sequence). Here the CDR3 DNA reads TGTGCCAGTAGTACCCGTGGGGGGCACGAGACCCAGTACTTC. Its protein product is CASSTRGGHETQYF.

The chain recombines TRBV6-2 or TRBV6-3 with TRBJ2-7; no clear D gene. The CDR3 sequence is 14 residues long. The V end was cut by 2 bases, the J end by 0 bases, with 8 bases between. In germline, CDR1 is MNHEY, CDR2 SVGEGT. CDR3 sequence reads: CASSYDRTSYEQYF. DNA of the CDR3: TGTGCCAGCAGTTACGACCGAACCTCCTACGAGCAGTACTTC.

The chain recombines TRBV3-1 with TRBJ1-3; D perhaps matches TRBD1 (5 bases). The germline gives CDR1 LGHDT, CDR2 YNNKEL (reference sequence). V lost 3 bases and J lost 4, with 19 bases in between. This CDR3 has 17 residues. As DNA, the CDR3 is TGTGCCAGCAGCCAGGCACTGGGGCGACTTCTCGGAAACACCATATATTTT. It specifies CASSQALGRLLGNTIYF.